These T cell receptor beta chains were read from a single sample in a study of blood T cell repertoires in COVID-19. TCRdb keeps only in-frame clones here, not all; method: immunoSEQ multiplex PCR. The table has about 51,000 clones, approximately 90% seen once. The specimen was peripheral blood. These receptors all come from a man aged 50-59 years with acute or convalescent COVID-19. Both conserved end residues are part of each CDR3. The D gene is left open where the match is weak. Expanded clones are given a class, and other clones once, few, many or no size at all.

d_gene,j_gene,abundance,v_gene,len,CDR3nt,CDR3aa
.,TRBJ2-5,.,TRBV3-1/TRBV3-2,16,TGTGCCAGCAGCCAAGAGAAGGGGTCAGCACAAGAGACCCAGTACTTC,CASSQEKGSAQETQYF
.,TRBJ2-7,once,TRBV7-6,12,TGTGCCAGCAGCACCGGGACATCACGGCAGTACTTC,CASSTGTSRQYF
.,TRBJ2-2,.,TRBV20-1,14,TGCAGTGCTAGTCAGGGGTCGAACACCGGGGAGCTGTTTTTT,CSASQGSNTGELFF
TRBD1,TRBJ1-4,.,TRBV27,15,TGTGCCAGCAGTTTAGGGACAGGGGATACTGAAAAACTGTTTTTT,CASSLGTGDTEKLFF
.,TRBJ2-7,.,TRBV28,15,TGTGCCAGCAGTTTATATCGACAGGCCCGGTACGAGCAGTACTTC,CASSLYRQARYEQYF
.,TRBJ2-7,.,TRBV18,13,TGTGCCAGCTCACCGGCGCCGGGGTACGAGCAGTACTTC,CASSPAPGYEQYF
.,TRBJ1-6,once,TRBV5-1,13,TGCGCCAGCAGCTTGGACAGGTATTCACCCCTCCACTTT,CASSLDRYSPLHF
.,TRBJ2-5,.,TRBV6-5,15,TGTGCCAGCAGGGACGGGACACTGCTGGGCGAGACCCAGTACTTC,CASRDGTLLGETQYF
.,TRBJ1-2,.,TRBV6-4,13,TGTGCCAGCAGTGACTCGGCAGGGAAAGGCTACACCTTC,CASSDSAGKGYTF
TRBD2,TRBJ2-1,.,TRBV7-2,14,TGTGCCAGCAGCTTAGGACTAGCGGGCAATGAGCAGTTCTTC,CASSLGLAGNEQFF
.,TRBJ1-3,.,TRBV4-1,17,TGCGCCAGCAGCCAGGGTGGGGGCCGAACCTCTGGAAACACCATATATTTT,CASSQGGGRTSGNTIYF
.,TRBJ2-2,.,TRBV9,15,TGTGCCAGCAGCGAGGGACATGAGTACACCGGGGAGCTGTTTTTT,CASSEGHEYTGELFF
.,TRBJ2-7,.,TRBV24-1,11,TGTGCCACCAGTATAAATGACGAGCAGTACTTC,CATSINDEQYF
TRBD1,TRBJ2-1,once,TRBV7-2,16,TGTGCCAGCAGCTTAGGGACGGACAGGGTCTACAATGAGCAGTTCTTC,CASSLGTDRVYNEQFF
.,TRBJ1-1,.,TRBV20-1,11,TGCAGTTCTCCAAGGGGCACTGAAGCTTTCTTT,CSSPRGTEAFF
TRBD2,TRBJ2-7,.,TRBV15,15,TGTGCCACCAGCAGAGCTAGCGGGGTCTCCTACGAGCAGTACTTC,CATSRASGVSYEQYF
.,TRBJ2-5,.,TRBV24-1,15,TGTGCCACCAGTGACCACACGTCCCCGACAGGGACCCAGTACTTC,CATSDHTSPTGTQYF
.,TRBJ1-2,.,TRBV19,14,TGTGCCAGTAGTCGGTTCGAGGAAAACTATGGCTACACCTTC,CASSRFEENYGYTF
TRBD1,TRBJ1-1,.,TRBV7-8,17,TGTGCCAGCAGCTTAGCGGACAGGGGAGTCATGAACACTGAAGCTTTCTTT,CASSLADRGVMNTEAFF
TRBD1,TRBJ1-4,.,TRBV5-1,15,TGCGCCAGCACGGGACAGGGGGCGTCTAATGAAAAACTGTTTTTT,CASTGQGASNEKLFF
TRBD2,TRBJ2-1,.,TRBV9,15,TGTGCCAGCAGCACAATTAGCGGGGGTTACAATGAGCAGTTCTTC,CASSTISGGYNEQFF
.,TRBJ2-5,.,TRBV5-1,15,TGCGCCAGCAGTTCAAAACAGGGAATAGTACAGACCCAGTACTTC,CASSSKQGIVQTQYF
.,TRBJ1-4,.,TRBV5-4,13,TGTGCCAGCAACCAGGGCGCTAATGAAAAACTGTTTTTT,CASNQGANEKLFF
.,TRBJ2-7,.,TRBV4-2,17,TGTGCCAGCAGCCAAGATTTAGGACTACCGTCTCACTACGAGCAGTACTTC,CASSQDLGLPSHYEQYF
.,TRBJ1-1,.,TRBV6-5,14,TGTGCCAGCAGTAAGTACAACATGAACACTGAAGCTTTCTTT,CASSKYNMNTEAFF
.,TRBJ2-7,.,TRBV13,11,TGTGCCAGCAGCTGGACAAACGAGCAGTACTTC,CASSWTNEQYF
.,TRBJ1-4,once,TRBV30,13,TGTGCCTGGAGTGGGACAGCATATGAAAAACTGTTTTTT,CAWSGTAYEKLFF
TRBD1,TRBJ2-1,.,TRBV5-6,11,TGTGCCAGCAGCTTTGGGACAGAGCTGTTCTTC,CASSFGTELFF
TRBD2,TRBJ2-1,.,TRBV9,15,TGTGCCAGCAGCGCGAGACTAGCGGGGAGGTATGAGCAGTTCTTC,CASSARLAGRYEQFF
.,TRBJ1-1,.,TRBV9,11,TGTGCCAGCAGCCCCGCTGCGGAAGCCCACTTT,CASSPAAEAHF
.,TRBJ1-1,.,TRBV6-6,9,TGTGCCAGCAGCCCCGGAGGGTTCTTT,CASSPGGFF
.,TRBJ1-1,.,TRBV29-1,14,TGCAGCGTTGTTCAGGGTATCATGAACACTGAAGCTTTCTTT,CSVVQGIMNTEAFF
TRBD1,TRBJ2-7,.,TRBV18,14,TGTGCCAGCTCACCACCGGACAGGGACTACGAGCAGTACTTC,CASSPPDRDYEQYF
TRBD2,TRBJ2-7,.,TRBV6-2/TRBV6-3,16,TGTGCCAGCAGTCCCTATAGCGGGGGGGCCGTCAACGGGCAGTACTTC,CASSPYSGGAVNGQYF
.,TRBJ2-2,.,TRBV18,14,TGTGCCAGCTCACCGGACAGGAACACCGGGGAGCTGTTTTTT,CASSPDRNTGELFF
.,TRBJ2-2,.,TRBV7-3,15,TGTGCCAGCAGCTCTCTCGGACAGAACACCGGGGAGCTGTTTTTT,CASSSLGQNTGELFF
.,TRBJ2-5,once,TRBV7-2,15,TGTGCCAGCAGCTTAGTTGCGGGGTACCAAGAGACCCAGTACTTC,CASSLVAGYQETQYF
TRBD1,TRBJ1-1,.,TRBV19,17,TGTGCCAGTAGTTTCGGGGCCCAGGGGGCGCGGTTCACTGAAGCTTTCTTT,CASSFGAQGARFTEAFF
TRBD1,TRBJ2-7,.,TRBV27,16,TGTGCCAGCAGTCTACTCCCCTCCAACAGGGGCTACGAGCAGTACTTC,CASSLLPSNRGYEQYF
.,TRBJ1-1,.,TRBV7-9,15,TGTGCCAGCAGCTTAGTCAGGCAGGGAGGCACTGAAGCTTTCTTT,CASSLVRQGGTEAFF
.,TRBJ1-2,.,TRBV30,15,TGTGCCTGGAGAGCTCCAGGGAAACCTAACTATGGCTACACCTTC,CAWRAPGKPNYGYTF
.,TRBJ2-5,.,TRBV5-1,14,TGCGCCAGCAGCTTGGGGGGCATGCAAGAGACCCAGTACTTC,CASSLGGMQETQYF
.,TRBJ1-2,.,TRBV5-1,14,TGCGCCAGCAGTGAGGTAACCACTGCTTATGGCTACACCTTC,CASSEVTTAYGYTF
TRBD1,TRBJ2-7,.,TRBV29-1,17,TGCAGCGTTGAATGGGGTTTGGGACAGGGGGCGTCCTACGAGCAGTACTTC,CSVEWGLGQGASYEQYF
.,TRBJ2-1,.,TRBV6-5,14,TGTGCCAGCAGTCGGGAGCCCGGGAACAATGAGCAGTTCTTC,CASSREPGNNEQFF
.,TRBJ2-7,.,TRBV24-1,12,TGCCCCCGGGAGAAAAGTGTCTACGAGCAGTACTTC,CPREKSVYEQYF
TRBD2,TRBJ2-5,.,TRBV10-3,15,TGTGCCATCAGCCAGGGACTAGCGGAGGGCGAGACCCAGTACTTC,CAISQGLAEGETQYF
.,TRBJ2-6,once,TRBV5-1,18,TGCGCCAGCAGCTTGGCTTCGTCTGGGGCGCGAGGGGCCAACGTCCTGACTTTC,CASSLASSGARGANVLTF
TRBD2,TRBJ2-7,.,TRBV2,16,TGTGCCAGCAGGGAGGGACTAGCGGGGATGTTCTACGAGCAGTACTTC,CASREGLAGMFYEQYF
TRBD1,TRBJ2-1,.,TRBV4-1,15,TGCGCCAGCAGCCAATCCGGGACAGGGGACAATGAGCAGTTCTTC,CASSQSGTGDNEQFF
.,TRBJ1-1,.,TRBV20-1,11,TGCAGTGCTAGGGGGGCCACTGAAGCTTTCTTT,CSARGATEAFF
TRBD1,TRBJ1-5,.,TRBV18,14,TGTGCCAGCTCACCAAGACAGGGGTTGGAGCCCCAGCATTTT,CASSPRQGLEPQHF
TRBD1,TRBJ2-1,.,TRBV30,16,TGTGCCTGGATCCCCGGGACAGGGGTCTCCTACAATGAGCAGTTCTTC,CAWIPGTGVSYNEQFF
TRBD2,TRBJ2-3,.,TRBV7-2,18,TGTGCCAGCAGCCAAACCCGGACTAGCGGGAGATACACAGATACGCAGTATTTT,CASSQTRTSGRYTDTQYF
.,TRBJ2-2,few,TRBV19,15,TGTGCCACCGTTGGACAGACACCGAACACCGGGGAGCTGTTTTTT,CATVGQTPNTGELFF